This record covers a single T cell receptor beta chain. Its antigen is still unknown. No per-base quality is available; no much larger clone lies one base away. This sample is part of a study of cytomegalovirus exposure and HLA in healthy donors (dated by TCRdb to 2017 to 2019). About the full investigation: A later analysis indicated that the roughly 130 validation repertoires were generated on the platform also employed for the 600 to 750 repertoires of the first cohort. The study was designed to test whether signatures of past pathogen exposure could be identified by cataloging public T cell receptors. High-throughput TCR immunosequencing, statistical association of individual TCRs with disease status, and machine learning were combined to predict cytomegalovirus infection status. Along with the approximately 650-subject first cohort, a separate validation cohort of 120 different subjects was used. Here is what the overall study found, with its caveats: A few of the identified cytomegalovirus-associated TCR beta chains were confirmed in vitro to be specific for cytomegalovirus antigens. A later analysis found that TCRs clustered in the first cohort also tended to co-occur in the 120 validation repertoires, with just under 95% of cluster scores above 0. Most TCR sequences were seen in very few donors, while some public TCRs were found in many individuals. The classifier was reported to diagnose cytomegalovirus status with high specificity and sensitivity in both the original cohort and the validation cohort. The validation cohort had no HLA typing available for a later analysis, so co-occurrence within that cohort was assessed over all 110 or so repertoires. In the study, some 160 TCR beta chains were listed as associated with cytomegalovirus. It was suggested by the authors that the approach could potentially be generalized to other disease states and immunological phenotypes.

The donors were included in the validation cohort of around 120 subjects, a group kept apart from the roughly 670-subject first cohort. The method behind the library was the immunoSEQ multiplex PCR assay. Per the source publication's procedure: A statistical classification framework was built to diagnose cytomegalovirus status from the catalog of TCR beta chain sequences. The table comes from immuneACCESS by way of TCRdb, which keeps in-frame sequences with V and J called. Part of the clones is missing from these tables; in studies checked, under half for an unresolved V gene and the rest for unknown reasons. V, J and clone size were drawn from that table, and D and trimming were deduced from the DNA. This sample lists under 250,000 clones; around 90% were detected once. The top ten constitute roughly 2% of the sample. Material for sequencing was PBMCs. The TCR sequence derives from a woman between 18 and 29 years old in good health and CMV-seropositive.

In nucleotide form, the sequence is TGTGCCTGGGGATCTACGCGGGCCGAGCAGTACTTC. This sequence encodes CAWGSTRAEQYF. The sequence joins TRBV30 to TRBJ2-7; D gene: possibly TRBD2, on 5 matching bases. For CDR1 and CDR2, the germline V gene (reference sequence) lists GTSNPN and SVGIG. The trim is 5 bases for V and 6 bases for J, with a gap of 14 bases between the germline ends. The CDR3 goes from the cysteine to the phenylalanine over 12 residues. The CDR3 DNA has 36 bases and is translated from base 1.